This TCR beta chain was identified during a study of cytomegalovirus exposure and HLA in healthy donors. Study-level findings and limits: A few CMV-associated chains proved CMV antigen-specific in vitro.

Of note for this clone: The target antigen is unknown.

Germline V gives CDR1 MNHEY, CDR2 SVGAGI. This CDR3 is built from 15 residues. Trimming cost V 6 bases and J 1 base; bases outside gene matches: 7. The PCR was carried out with 60 Vbeta primers and 13 Jbeta primers. Profiling relied on immunoSEQ multiplex PCR, and the TCRdb table lists in-frame clones only, not all of them. This sample has about 130,000 clones; roughly four fifths occur once, and the top ten carry 5.8%. Source material: PBMCs. This chain joins TRBV6-5 and TRBJ2-7; TRBD2 aligns across 9 bases. The TCR sequence derives from a woman between 50 and 59 years old in good health and CMV-seropositive. The CDR3 DNA reads as TGTGCCAGCAGGGCTTCAAGCGGGGGGTCCTACGAGCAGTACTTC. Encoded protein: CASRASSGGSYEQYF.